Listed below are T cell receptor beta chains from one sample, sequenced in a study of T cell repertoires in cytomegalovirus infection. TCRdb recomputed calls from the reads with MiXCR, one row per CDR3 protein. The sample has around 330,000 distinct CDR3 sequences, roughly 17% seen once; the top ten hold more than 10%. Sequences were obtained from PBMCs. Source of these receptors: a human donor in good health (CMV status not recorded). Some clones in this sample may be carry-over from other donors' samples. Each CDR3 is given with its conserved first and last residue. The D gene is left open where the match is weak. Some rows mark clone size as missing; the rest say once, few, many or name a class of expanded clone.

>TRBJ1-2|TRBD1|TRBV7-9|15|many
CASSLPGTGGYGYTF
TGTGCCAGCAGCTTACCCGGGACAGGGGGGTATGGCTACACCTTC
>TRBJ1-1|.|TRBV20-1|11|few
CSARGGTEAFF
TGCAGTGCTAGAGGGGGAACTGAAGCTTTCTTT
>TRBJ2-1|.|TRBV3-1|12|once
CASTSLNNEQFF
TGTGCCAGCACGAGCTTAAACAATGAGCAGTTCTTC
>TRBJ1-5|TRBD1|TRBV7-2|16|many
CASSLVGQGMGQPQHF
TGTGCCAGCAGCTTAGTAGGACAGGGGATGGGTCAGCCCCAGCATTTT
>TRBJ2-3|.|TRBV7-2|14|many
CASSRTQSTDTQYF
TGTGCCAGCAGCCGAACACAGAGCACAGATACGCAGTATTTT
>TRBJ1-5|.|TRBV7-8|18|many
CASSKLLTDFYSNQPQHF
TGTGCCAGCAGCAAATTATTGACAGATTTTTATAGCAATCAGCCCCAGCATTTT
>TRBJ2-5|.|TRBV7-2|15|many
CASSPGWGLQETQYF
TGTGCCAGCAGCCCCGGATGGGGATTACAAGAGACCCAGTACTTC
>TRBJ2-1|.|TRBV19|14|.
CASSIGASVNEQFF
TGTGCCAGTAGTATAGGTGCGTCCGTCAATGAGCAGTTCTTC
>TRBJ2-5|.|TRBV4-2|14|many
CASSQDRNGETQYF
TGTGCCAGCAGCCAAGATAGGAACGGGGAGACCCAGTACTTC
>TRBJ2-7|TRBD2|TRBV12-3/TRBV12-4|15|.
CASSVSGDFFYEQYF
TGTGCCAGCAGTGTAAGCGGGGACTTCTTCTACGAGCAGTACTTC
>TRBJ1-1|.|TRBV7-2|13|.
CASSTALNTEAFF
TGTGCCAGCAGCACTGCACTGAACACTGAAGCTTTCTTT
>TRBJ1-6|.|TRBV3-1|16|.
CASSQVSIFGQSILHF
TGTGCCAGCAGCCAAGTCAGTATTTTCGGACAGTCTATCCTCCACTTT